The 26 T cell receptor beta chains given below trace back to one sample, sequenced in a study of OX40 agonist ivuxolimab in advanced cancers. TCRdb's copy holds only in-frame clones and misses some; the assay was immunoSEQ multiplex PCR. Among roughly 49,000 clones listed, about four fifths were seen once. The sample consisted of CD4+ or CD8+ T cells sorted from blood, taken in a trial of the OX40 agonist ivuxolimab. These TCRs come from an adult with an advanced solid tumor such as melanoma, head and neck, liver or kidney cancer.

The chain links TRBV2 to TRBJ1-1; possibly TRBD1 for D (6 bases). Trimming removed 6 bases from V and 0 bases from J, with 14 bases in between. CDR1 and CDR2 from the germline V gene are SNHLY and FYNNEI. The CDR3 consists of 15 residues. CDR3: CASRERTAMNTEAFF. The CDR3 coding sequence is TGTGCCAGCAGGGAAAGGACAGCCATGAACACTGAAGCTTTCTTT. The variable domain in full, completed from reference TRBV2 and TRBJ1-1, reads EPEVTQTPSHQVTQMGQEVILRCVPISNHLYFYWYRQILGQKVEFLVSFYNNEISEKSEIFDDQFSVERPDGSNFTLKIRSTKLEDSAMYFCASRERTAMNTEAFFGQGTRLTVV.

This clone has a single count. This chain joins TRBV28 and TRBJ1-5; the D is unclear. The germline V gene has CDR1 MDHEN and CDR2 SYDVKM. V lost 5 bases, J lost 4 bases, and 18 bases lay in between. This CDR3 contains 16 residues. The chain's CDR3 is CASSLDGITFNQPQHF. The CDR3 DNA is TGTGCCAGCAGTCTTGACGGGATAACTTTTAATCAGCCCCAGCATTTT.

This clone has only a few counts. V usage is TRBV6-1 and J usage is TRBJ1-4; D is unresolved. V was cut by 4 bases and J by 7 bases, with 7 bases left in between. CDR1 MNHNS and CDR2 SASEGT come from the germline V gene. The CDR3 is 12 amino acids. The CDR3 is CASSVWREKLFF. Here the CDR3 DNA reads TGTGCCAGCAGTGTTTGGCGTGAAAAACTGTTTTTT.

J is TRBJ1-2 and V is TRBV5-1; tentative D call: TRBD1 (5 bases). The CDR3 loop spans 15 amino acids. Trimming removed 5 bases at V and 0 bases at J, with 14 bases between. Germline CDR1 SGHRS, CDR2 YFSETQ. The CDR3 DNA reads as TGCGCCAGCAGTTGGGACCTCACCCCTAACTATGGCTACACCTTC. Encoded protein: CASSWDLTPNYGYTF.

The chain's CDR3 is CASSPWRDSLRTEAFF. The DNA of the CDR3 is TGTGCCAGCAGCCCCTGGAGGGACAGTCTTCGCACTGAAGCTTTCTTT. J is TRBJ1-1 and V is TRBV5-8; 7 nucleotides match TRBD1. V lost 4 bases and J lost 4; bases outside the gene matches: 13. This CDR3 contains 16 residues. CDR1 is SGHTS and CDR2 is YDEGEE in the germline V gene.

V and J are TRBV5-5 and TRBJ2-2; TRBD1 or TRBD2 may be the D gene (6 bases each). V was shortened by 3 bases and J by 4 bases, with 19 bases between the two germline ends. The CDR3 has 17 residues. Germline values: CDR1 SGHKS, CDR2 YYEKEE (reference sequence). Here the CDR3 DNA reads TGTGCCAGCAGCTCCATTGACGGGGGCCCGCTCACCGGGGAGCTGTTTTTT. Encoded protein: CASSSIDGGPLTGELFF.

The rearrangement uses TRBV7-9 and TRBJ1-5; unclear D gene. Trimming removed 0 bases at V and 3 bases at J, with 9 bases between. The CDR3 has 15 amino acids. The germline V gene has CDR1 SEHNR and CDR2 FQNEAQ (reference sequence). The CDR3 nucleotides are TGTGCCAGCAGCTTAGCTTCTCAGAACAATCAGCCCCAGCATTTT. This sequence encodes CASSLASQNNQPQHF.

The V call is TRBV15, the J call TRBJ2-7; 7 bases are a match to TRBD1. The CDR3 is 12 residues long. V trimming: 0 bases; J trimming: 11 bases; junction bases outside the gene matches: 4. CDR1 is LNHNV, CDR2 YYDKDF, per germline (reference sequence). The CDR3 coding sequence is TGTGCCACCAGCAGAGATGGCAGGGGGAAGTACTTC. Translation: CATSRDGRGKYF.

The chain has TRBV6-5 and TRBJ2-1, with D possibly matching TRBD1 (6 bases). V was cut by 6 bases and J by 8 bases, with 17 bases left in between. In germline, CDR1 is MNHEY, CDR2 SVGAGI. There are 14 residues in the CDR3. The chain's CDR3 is CASRLRGQGHEQFF. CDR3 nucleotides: TGTGCCAGCAGACTCAGGGGCCAAGGGCATGAGCAGTTCTTC.

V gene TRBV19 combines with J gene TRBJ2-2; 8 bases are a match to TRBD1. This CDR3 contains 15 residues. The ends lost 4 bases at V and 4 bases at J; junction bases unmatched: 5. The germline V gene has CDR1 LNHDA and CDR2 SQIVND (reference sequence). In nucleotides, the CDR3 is TGTGCCAGTAGTACGACAGGGGTGGGCACCGGGGAGCTGTTTTTT. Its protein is CASSTTGVGTGELFF. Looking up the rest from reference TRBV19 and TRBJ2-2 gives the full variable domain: DGGITQSPKYLFRKEGQNVTLSCEQNLNHDAMYWYRQDPGQGLRLIYYSQIVNDFQKGDIAEGYSVSREKKESFPLTVTSAQKNPTAFYLCASSTTGVGTGELFFGEGSRLTVL.

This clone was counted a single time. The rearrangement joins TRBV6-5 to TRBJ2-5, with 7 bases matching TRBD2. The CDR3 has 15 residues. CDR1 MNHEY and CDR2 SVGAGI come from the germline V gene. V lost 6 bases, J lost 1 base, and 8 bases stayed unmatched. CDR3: CASRGDYRPQETQYF. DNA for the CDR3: TGTGCCAGCAGAGGGGACTACCGGCCCCAAGAGACCCAGTACTTC.

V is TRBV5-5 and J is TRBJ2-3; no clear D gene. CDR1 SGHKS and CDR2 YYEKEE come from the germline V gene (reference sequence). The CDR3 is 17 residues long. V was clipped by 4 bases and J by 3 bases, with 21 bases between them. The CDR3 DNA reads TGTGCCAGCAGCCCACCCACGACCATGTCGAGGACAGATACGCAGTATTTT. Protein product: CASSPPTTMSRTDTQYF.

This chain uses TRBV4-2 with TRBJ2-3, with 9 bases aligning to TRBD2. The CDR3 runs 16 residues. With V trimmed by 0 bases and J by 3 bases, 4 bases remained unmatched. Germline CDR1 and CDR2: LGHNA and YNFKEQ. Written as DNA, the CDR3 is TGTGCCAGCAGCCAAGATGGCGGGGGGGCGACAGATACGCAGTATTTT. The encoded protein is CASSQDGGGATDTQYF.

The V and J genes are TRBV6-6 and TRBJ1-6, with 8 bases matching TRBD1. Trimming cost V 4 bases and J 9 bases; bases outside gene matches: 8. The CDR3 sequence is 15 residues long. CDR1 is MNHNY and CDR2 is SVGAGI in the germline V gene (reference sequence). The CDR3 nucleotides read TGTGCCAGCAGTTCCCGGACAGGGCCGGGTTCACCCCTCCACTTT. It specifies CASSSRTGPGSPLHF.

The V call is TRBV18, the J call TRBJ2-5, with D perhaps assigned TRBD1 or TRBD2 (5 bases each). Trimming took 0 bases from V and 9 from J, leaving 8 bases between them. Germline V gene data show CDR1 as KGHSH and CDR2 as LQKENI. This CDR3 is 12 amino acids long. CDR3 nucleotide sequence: TGTGCCAGCTCACCACCCCAGGGAGCCCAGTACTTC. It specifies CASSPPQGAQYF.

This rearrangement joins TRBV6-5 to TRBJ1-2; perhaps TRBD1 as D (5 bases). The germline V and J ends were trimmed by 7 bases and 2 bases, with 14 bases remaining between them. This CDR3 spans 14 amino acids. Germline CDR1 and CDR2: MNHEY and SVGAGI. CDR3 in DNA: TGTGCCAGCACGGGGGGAGGATCAAACTATGGCTACACCTTC. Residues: CASTGGGSNYGYTF.

The CDR3 protein is CASSSPIAGGRETQYF. The CDR3 region has the DNA TGTGCCAGCAGCTCCCCTATAGCGGGGGGGCGAGAGACCCAGTACTTC. The V and J genes are TRBV7-6 and TRBJ2-5; 11 nucleotides line up with TRBD2. The CDR3 is 16 residues long. Germline V lookup: CDR1 SGHVS, CDR2 FNYEAQ. V lost 4 bases, J lost 4 bases, and 8 bases stayed unmatched.

CDR3 residues: CASSLGSAALSYEQYF. DNA for the CDR3: TGTGCCAGCAGCTTAGGATCCGCGGCGCTATCCTACGAGCAGTACTTC. The chain is built from TRBV13 and TRBJ2-7, with D uncertain. CDR3 length equals 16 residues. Germline-derived CDR1 and CDR2 are PRHDT and FYEKMQ (reference sequence). Trimming shortened V by 0 bases and J by 1 base, and 13 bases separated the two germline ends.

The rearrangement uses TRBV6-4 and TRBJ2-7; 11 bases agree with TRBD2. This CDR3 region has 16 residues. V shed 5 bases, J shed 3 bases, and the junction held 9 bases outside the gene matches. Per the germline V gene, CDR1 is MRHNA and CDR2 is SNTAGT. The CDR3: CASSPRDGTSGYEQYF. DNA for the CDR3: TGTGCCAGCAGTCCTAGGGACGGGACTAGCGGCTACGAGCAGTACTTC.

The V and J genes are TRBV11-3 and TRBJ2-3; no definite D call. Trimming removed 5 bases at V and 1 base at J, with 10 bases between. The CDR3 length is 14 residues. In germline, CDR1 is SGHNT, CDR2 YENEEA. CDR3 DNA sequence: TGTGCCAGCAGCCCCCCCGGTCGCACAGATACGCAGTATTTT. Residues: CASSPPGRTDTQYF.

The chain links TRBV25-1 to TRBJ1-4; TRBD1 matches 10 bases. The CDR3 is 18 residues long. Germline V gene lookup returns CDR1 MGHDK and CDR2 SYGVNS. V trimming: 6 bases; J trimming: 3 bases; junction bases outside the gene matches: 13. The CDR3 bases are TGTGCCAGCAGACGGACAGGGGGAACATCTTTGGCTAATGAAAAACTGTTTTTT. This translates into CASRRTGGTSLANEKLFF.

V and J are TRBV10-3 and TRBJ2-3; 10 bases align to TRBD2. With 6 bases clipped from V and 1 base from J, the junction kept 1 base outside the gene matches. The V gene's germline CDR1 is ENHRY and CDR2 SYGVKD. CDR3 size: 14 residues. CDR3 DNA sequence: TGTGCCATCAGGAGCGGGGGGGGCACAGATACGCAGTATTTT. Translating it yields CAIRSGGGTDTQYF.

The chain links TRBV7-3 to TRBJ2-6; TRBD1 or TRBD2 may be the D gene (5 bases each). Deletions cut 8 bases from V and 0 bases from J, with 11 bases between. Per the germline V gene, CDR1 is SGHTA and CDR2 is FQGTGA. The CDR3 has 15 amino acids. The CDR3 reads CASGQGTSGANVLTF. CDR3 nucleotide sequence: TGTGCCAGCGGTCAAGGGACCTCTGGGGCCAACGTCCTGACTTTC.

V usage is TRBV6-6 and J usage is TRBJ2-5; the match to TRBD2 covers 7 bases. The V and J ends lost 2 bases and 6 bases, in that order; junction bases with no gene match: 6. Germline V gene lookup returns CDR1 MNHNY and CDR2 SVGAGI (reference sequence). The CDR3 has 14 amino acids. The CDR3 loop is CASSYGGGIQTQYF. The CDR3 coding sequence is TGTGCCAGCAGTTACGGGGGGGGGATACAGACCCAGTACTTC.

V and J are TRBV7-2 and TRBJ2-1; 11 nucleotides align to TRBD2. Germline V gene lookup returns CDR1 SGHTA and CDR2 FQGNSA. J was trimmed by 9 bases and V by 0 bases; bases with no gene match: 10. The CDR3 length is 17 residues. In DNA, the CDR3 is TGTGCCAGCAGCTTAGCCCGACTGACTAGCGGGGCAAGTGAGCAGTTCTTC. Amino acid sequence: CASSLARLTSGASEQFF.

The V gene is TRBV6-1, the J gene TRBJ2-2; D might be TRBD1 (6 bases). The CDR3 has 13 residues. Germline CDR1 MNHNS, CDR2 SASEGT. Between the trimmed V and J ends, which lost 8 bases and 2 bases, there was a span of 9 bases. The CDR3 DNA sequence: TGTGCCAGCGGGGACACCAACACCGGGGAGCTGTTTTTT. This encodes CASGDTNTGELFF.